The clone carrying this TCR beta chain appeared many times. CDR1 and CDR2 (germline): MNHNY, SVGAGI (reference sequence). V shed 1 base and J shed 7 bases, with 17 bases lying between them. The CDR3 extends over 17 amino acids. TCRdb reprocessed the 5' RACE reads with MiXCR, giving one entry per CDR3 protein. The table shows approximately 41,000 distinct CDR3 sequences, with more than 2% occurring only once. This record comes from a study of neurological immune-mediated disorders. The sequenced sample was PBMCs. This chain joins TRBV6-6 and TRBJ1-6; possibly TRBD1 for D (5 bases). The sequence was collected from a man under 40 with multiple sclerosis. CDR3 loop: CASSYYPQGGGNSPLHF. In nucleotides, the CDR3 is TGTGCCAGCAGTTACTACCCTCAGGGTGGGGGAAATTCACCCCTCCACTTT.